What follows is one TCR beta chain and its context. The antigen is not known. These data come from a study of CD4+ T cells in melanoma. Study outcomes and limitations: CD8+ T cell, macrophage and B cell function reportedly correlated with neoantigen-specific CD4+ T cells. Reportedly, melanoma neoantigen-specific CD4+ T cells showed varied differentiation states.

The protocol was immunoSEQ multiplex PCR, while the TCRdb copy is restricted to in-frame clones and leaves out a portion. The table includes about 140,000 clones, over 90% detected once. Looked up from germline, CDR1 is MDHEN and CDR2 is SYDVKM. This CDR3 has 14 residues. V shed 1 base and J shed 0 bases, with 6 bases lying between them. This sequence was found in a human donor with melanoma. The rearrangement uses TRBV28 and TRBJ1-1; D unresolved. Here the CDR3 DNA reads TGTGCCAGCAGTTTATTCATCATGAACACTGAAGCTTTCTTT. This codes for CASSLFIMNTEAFF.